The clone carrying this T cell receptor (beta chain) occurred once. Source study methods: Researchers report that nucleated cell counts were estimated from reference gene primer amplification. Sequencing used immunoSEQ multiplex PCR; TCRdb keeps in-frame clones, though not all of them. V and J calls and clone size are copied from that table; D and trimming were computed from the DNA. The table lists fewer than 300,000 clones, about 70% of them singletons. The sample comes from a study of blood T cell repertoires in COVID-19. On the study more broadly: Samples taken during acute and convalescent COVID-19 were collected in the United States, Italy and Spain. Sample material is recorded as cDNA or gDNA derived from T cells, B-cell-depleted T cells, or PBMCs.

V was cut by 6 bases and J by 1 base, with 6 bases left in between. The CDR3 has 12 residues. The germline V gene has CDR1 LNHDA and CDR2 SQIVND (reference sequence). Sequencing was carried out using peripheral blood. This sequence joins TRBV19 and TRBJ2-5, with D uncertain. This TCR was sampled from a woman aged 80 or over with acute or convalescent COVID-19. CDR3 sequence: CASRRGQETQYF. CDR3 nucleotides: TGTGCCAGTAGGAGAGGCCAAGAGACCCAGTACTTC. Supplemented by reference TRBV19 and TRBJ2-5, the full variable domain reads DGGITQSPKYLFRKEGQNVTLSCEQNLNHDAMYWYRQDPGQGLRLIYYSQIVNDFQKGDIAEGYSVSREKKESFPLTVTSAQKNPTAFYLCASRRGQETQYFGPGTRLLVL.